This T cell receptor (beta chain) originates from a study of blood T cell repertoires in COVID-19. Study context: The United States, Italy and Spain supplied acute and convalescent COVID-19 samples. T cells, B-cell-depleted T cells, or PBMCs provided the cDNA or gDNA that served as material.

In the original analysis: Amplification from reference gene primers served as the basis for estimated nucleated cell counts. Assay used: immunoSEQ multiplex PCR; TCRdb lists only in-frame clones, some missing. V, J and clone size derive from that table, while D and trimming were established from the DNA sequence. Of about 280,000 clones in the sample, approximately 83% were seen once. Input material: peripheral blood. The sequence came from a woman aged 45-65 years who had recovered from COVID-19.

In nucleotides, the CDR3 is TGCGCCAGCAGCCAAGTAGCGGGACCCCAAGAGACCCAGTACTTC. It yields the protein CASSQVAGPQETQYF. The rearrangement uses TRBV4-1 and TRBJ2-5; TRBD2 matches at 8 bases. V shed 1 base, J shed 1 base, and the junction held 2 bases outside the gene matches. This CDR3 spans 15 amino acids. Germline V lookup: CDR1 MGHRA, CDR2 YSYEKL.